This paragraph reports one T cell receptor (beta chain). Authors' methods: Reference gene primer amplification yielded estimated nucleated cell counts. The assay was immunoSEQ multiplex PCR, and TCRdb's table has in-frame clones only and misses some. That table furnishes V, J and clone size, whereas the DNA furnished D and trimming. The sample has 300,000 to 450,000 clones, 85% seen once. The data belong to a study of blood T cell repertoires in COVID-19. Study-wide background: Samples came from the United States, Italy and Spain, spanning acute and convalescent COVID-19.

The V end was cut by 3 bases, the J end by 4 bases, with 10 bases between. This CDR3 has 13 residues. Looked up from germline, CDR1 is SGHRS and CDR2 is YFSETQ. This clonotype was sampled from a woman between 18 and 29 years old with acute or convalescent COVID-19. The chain is built from TRBV5-1 and TRBJ1-1; maybe TRBD1 (5 bases). The specimen sequenced was peripheral blood. Written as DNA, the CDR3 is TGCGCCAGCAGCTCCCTCGGGGGCACTGAAGCTTTCTTT. It codes for CASSSLGGTEAFF.